This T cell receptor beta chain was identified in a study of cytomegalovirus exposure and HLA in healthy donors. General study findings and limits: Most CMV-associated TCR beta chains appeared HLA-restricted in a later analysis. Most TCR beta V segments were productive about 87% or about 30% of the time in an earlier analysis. In a later analysis, TCR beta V- and J-gene trimming was associated with a missense DCLRE1C variant.

V was pared by 3 bases and J by 1 base, with 20 bases between. Per germline, CDR1 SGHNT and CDR2 YYREEE (reference sequence). This CDR3 is built from 17 residues. Donors were ostensibly healthy at sampling, although undocumented immune exposures were probable. Notes on this clone: Its antigen remains unknown.

This PCR relied on a set of 60 Vbeta primers and 13 Jbeta primers. The repertoire was sequenced with immunoSEQ multiplex PCR; TCRdb's copy has only in-frame clones and lacks some. The sample carries around 180,000 clones, 80% to 90% recorded once. This receptor was obtained from a male donor in good health and CMV-seronegative. The chain has TRBV5-4 and TRBJ2-7, with a weak D call TRBD2 (5 bases). Sequenced material: PBMCs. This CDR3 is CASSYHSGGPRSYEQYF. For the CDR3, the DNA is TGTGCCAGCAGCTACCACTCAGGCGGGCCTCGTTCCTACGAGCAGTACTTC.